The 28 T cell receptor beta chains below come from one sample, sequenced in a study of spatial heterogeneity in lung cancer. Study-level points and caveats: The study found that expanded intratumoral alpha and beta TCR counts tracked tumor mutation counts.

From the 5' RACE reads, TCRdb called clonotypes with MiXCR, one entry per CDR3 protein. Among under 9,500 distinct CDR3 sequences listed, 8.2% were seen once. These receptors have no known antigen. The time point denotes: sample taken at primary tumor resection. Sequenced material: lung tumor tissue, taken at surgery. These receptors all stem from a male donor with early-stage non-small cell lung cancer.

This clonotype was observed at least ten times. This chain uses TRBV5-1 with TRBJ2-7, with 8 nucleotides matching TRBD1. V lost 0 bases and J lost 7; bases outside the gene matches: 15. This CDR3 region has 17 residues. The germline CDR1 and CDR2 sequences are SGHRS and YFSETQ. The CDR3 is CASSLEIGDRGAREQYF. The CDR3 DNA is TGCGCCAGCAGCTTGGAAATAGGCGACAGGGGTGCCCGGGAGCAGTACTTC.

This clonotype is termed medium-sized. The CDR3 coding sequence is TGTGCCTGGGTAGGGACAGATTCCTACGAGCAGTACTTC. It codes for CAWVGTDSYEQYF. The chain couples TRBV30 to TRBJ2-7, with 7 positions matching TRBD1. The CDR3 spans 13 residues. Germline values: CDR1 GTSNPN, CDR2 SVGIG (reference sequence). The J segment lost 1 base and the V segment lost 5 bases, leaving 5 bases of the junction unmatched.

This sequence joins TRBV15 and TRBJ2-5; no clear D. There are 13 residues in the CDR3. Germline-derived CDR1 and CDR2 are LNHNV and YYDKDF (reference sequence). V was clipped by 2 bases and J by 2 bases, with 6 bases between them. CDR3 coding DNA: TGTGCCACCAGCAGACAGTTTCAAGAGACCCAGTACTTC. The encoded protein is CATSRQFQETQYF.

Judged by abundance, this clonotype is medium-sized (0.01 to 0.1%). This rearrangement joins TRBV4-3 to TRBJ1-6; no definite D call. Germline V lookup: CDR1 LGHNA, CDR2 YSLEER. CDR3 length: 13 residues. V was shortened by 0 bases and J by 10 bases, with 7 bases between the two germline ends. CDR3 protein: CASSQELRSPLHF. For the CDR3, the DNA is TGCGCCAGCAGCCAAGAACTGCGGTCACCCCTCCACTTT.

This clonotype is labeled as medium-sized. This sequence joins TRBV5-1 and TRBJ2-3; 7 bases are shared with TRBD2. The germline V gene encodes CDR1 SGHRS and CDR2 YFSETQ. The junction had 4 bases not matched to a gene; V was cut back by 0 bases and J by 0 bases. This CDR3 spans 16 amino acids. The CDR3 reads CASSLAASGSTDTQYF. The CDR3 coding sequence is TGCGCCAGCAGCTTGGCGGCTAGCGGAAGCACAGATACGCAGTATTTT.

This rearrangement joins TRBV7-6 to TRBJ2-5; no definite D call. V was trimmed by 5 bases and J by 4 bases, leaving 8 bases between them. Germline V gene data show CDR1 as SGHVS and CDR2 as FNYEAQ. CDR3 length equals 12 residues. CDR3 region: CASSTPAETQYF. The DNA for the CDR3 is TGTGCCAGCAGCACTCCAGCAGAGACCCAGTACTTC.

This clonotype was detected many times. This chain connects TRBV6-5 to TRBJ2-1; 11 bases match TRBD1. J was trimmed by 6 bases and V by 5 bases; bases with no gene match: 6. CDR1 is MNHEY, CDR2 SVGAGI, per germline. The length of the CDR3 is 15 residues. The DNA for the CDR3 is TGTGCCAGCAGTCTTACCGGGACAGGGGGCAATGAGCAGTTCTTC. It specifies CASSLTGTGGNEQFF.

In this sample, this clonotype is medium-sized. V and J are TRBV5-1 and TRBJ2-2, with 9 bases that match TRBD1. The CDR3 length is 15 residues. The germline gives CDR1 SGHRS, CDR2 YFSETQ. V lost 4 bases and J lost 2; bases outside the gene matches: 3. The CDR3 nucleotides read TGCGCCAGCAGCCCGGACAGGGGAAACACCGGGGAGCTGTTTTTT. It is translated as CASSPDRGNTGELFF. The full variable domain, rest sourced from reference TRBV5-1 and TRBJ2-2, is KAGVTQTPRYLIKTRGQQVTLSCSPISGHRSVSWYQQTPGQGLQFLFEYFSETQRNKGNFPGRFSGRQFSNSRSEMNVSTLELGDSALYLCASSPDRGNTGELFFGEGSRLTVL.

By frequency in the sample, this clonotype is medium-sized. This chain links TRBV5-1 with TRBJ2-3; D unclear. This CDR3 is built from 16 residues. The V end was cut by 6 bases, the J end by 1 base, with 18 bases between. Germline CDR1 reads SGHRS; CDR2 reads YFSETQ. CDR3 sequence (DNA): TGCGCCAGCACCACAACTCCCGGAAGGGGCACAGATACGCAGTATTTT. As protein: CASTTTPGRGTDTQYF.

A remark on this clonotype: Since a much larger clone is just one base distant, this may be a read error. This sequence joins TRBV12-3 or TRBV12-4 and TRBJ1-4; the D is unclear. CDR3 length: 13 residues. Trimming stripped 7 bases from V and 4 bases from J, with 10 bases between. The CDR3 region has the DNA TGTGCCAGCACGGACCCCTTTAATGAAAAACTGTTTTTT. Translating it yields CASTDPFNEKLFF.

This clonotype was seen ten or more times. The J gene is TRBJ2-5, the V gene TRBV28; D remains ambiguous. CDR1 MDHEN and CDR2 SYDVKM come from the germline V gene. V was cut by 2 bases and J by 1 base, with 8 bases left in between. This CDR3 region has 14 residues. The CDR3 protein is CASSLLQIQETQYF. Here the CDR3 DNA reads TGTGCCAGCAGTTTACTCCAGATCCAAGAGACCCAGTACTTC.

This clonotype has only a few counts. The chain joins TRBV7-8 to TRBJ1-6; a weak D match, TRBD1 (6 bases). This CDR3 comprises 18 residues. Germline V gives CDR1 SGHVS, CDR2 FQNEAQ. V lost 1 base and J 10 bases, leaving 23 bases between the germline ends. This CDR3 reads CASSLEVGGGLQRSPLHF. The CDR3 DNA follows: TGTGCCAGCAGCTTAGAGGTTGGAGGGGGTCTTCAACGGTCACCCCTCCACTTT.

This clonotype was recorded many times. The chain couples TRBV7-6 to TRBJ2-1; 8 bases map to TRBD2. The CDR3 has 16 amino acids. The germline CDR1 and CDR2 sequences are SGHVS and FNYEAQ. The J segment lost 3 bases and the V segment lost 0 bases, leaving 4 bases of the junction unmatched. The DNA of the CDR3 is TGTGCCAGCAGCTTAGCGGCTAGCGGGTTCTACAATGAGCAGTTCTTC. This gives the protein CASSLAASGFYNEQFF. The whole variable domain, filled in from reference TRBV7-6 and TRBJ2-1, reads GAGVSQSPRYKVTKRGQDVALRCDPISGHVSLYWYRQALGQGPEFLTYFNYEAQQDKSGLPNDRFSAERPEGSISTLTIQRTEQRDSAMYRCASSLAASGFYNEQFFGPGTRLTVL.

This clonotype counts as medium-sized. V and J are TRBV10-3 and TRBJ2-6; 7 bases are a match to TRBD2. Germline V gene lookup returns CDR1 ENHRY and CDR2 SYGVKD. The V and J ends lost 5 bases and 2 bases, in that order; junction bases with no gene match: 6. This CDR3 spans 16 amino acids. The DNA of the CDR3 is TGTGCCATCAGTCCCGGGGGGACCGCTGGGGCCAACGTCCTGACTTTC. It encodes CAISPGGTAGANVLTF.

This clonotype is classed as medium-sized. This chain links TRBV6-2 or TRBV6-3 with TRBJ1-1, with D unresolved. V was shortened by 2 bases and J by 0 bases, with 10 bases between the two germline ends. Germline V CDR1 and CDR2: MNHEY, SVGEGT. This CDR3 has 15 amino acids. The CDR3, as DNA: TGTGCCAGCAGTTACCGTACGGACTTGAACACTGAAGCTTTCTTT. It specifies CASSYRTDLNTEAFF.

By share, this clonotype counts as medium-sized. This rearrangement joins TRBV7-9 to TRBJ2-5; the D gene could be TRBD1 or TRBD2 (5 bases each). The CDR3 covers 14 residues. Looked up from germline, CDR1 is SEHNR and CDR2 is FQNEAQ (reference sequence). Trimming pared 6 bases from V and 0 bases from J, leaving 11 bases between. CDR3 amino acids: CASSHGANQETQYF. CDR3 coding DNA: TGTGCCAGCAGTCACGGGGCTAACCAAGAGACCCAGTACTTC.

In its sample, this clonotype ranks as medium-sized (0.01 to 0.1%). The V and J genes are TRBV30 and TRBJ1-5; TRBD1 is a possible D gene (6 bases). Germline V gene data show CDR1 as GTSNPN and CDR2 as SVGIG (reference sequence). The CDR3 runs 17 residues. Trimming cost V 2 bases and J 0 bases, with 17 bases left between them. CDR3: CAWSSARGPYSNQPQHF. The CDR3 region has the DNA TGTGCCTGGAGTTCCGCCAGGGGCCCTTATAGCAATCAGCCCCAGCATTTT.

This clonotype was observed at least ten times. The chain carries TRBV28 and TRBJ1-5, with no clear D. The CDR3 length is 15 residues. Germline V gene sequence: CDR1 MDHEN, CDR2 SYDVKM. V was shortened by 3 bases and J by 0 bases, with 9 bases between the two germline ends. DNA for the CDR3: TGTGCCAGCAGTTTCGGACGGACTAGCAATCAGCCCCAGCATTTT. It is translated as CASSFGRTSNQPQHF.

This clonotype was seen ten or more times. This chain joins TRBV20-1 and TRBJ2-1, with D possibly being TRBD1 (6 bases). The CDR3 has 13 amino acids. Germline loops: CDR1 DFQATT, CDR2 SNEGSKA (reference sequence). V was cut by 5 bases and J by 2 bases, with 10 bases left in between. The CDR3 sequence is CSALQGAYNEQFF. CDR3 DNA: TGCAGTGCTCTACAGGGTGCCTACAATGAGCAGTTCTTC.

In this sample, this clonotype turned up many times. This sequence joins TRBV29-1 and TRBJ1-2; D uncertain. From germline, CDR1 is SQVTM and CDR2 ANQGSEA. V lost 7 bases, J lost 6 bases, and 12 bases lay in between. This CDR3 spans 11 amino acids. The CDR3 sequence: CSANKGDGYTF. CDR3 bases: TGCAGCGCTAATAAAGGAGATGGCTACACCTTC. Full variable domain (rest looked up from reference TRBV29-1 and TRBJ1-2): SAVISQKPSRDICQRGTSLTIQCQVDSQVTMMFWYRQQPGQSLTLIATANQGSEATYESGFVIDKFPISRPNLTFSTLTVSNMSPEDSSIYLCSANKGDGYTFGSGTRLTVV.

By sample share, this clonotype is medium-sized. The rearrangement links TRBV29-1 to TRBJ2-2; a possible D gene is TRBD2 (6 bases). The CDR3 runs 15 residues. The germline V and J ends were trimmed by 4 bases and 0 bases, with 12 bases remaining between them. Germline CDR1 SQVTM, CDR2 ANQGSEA. The CDR3: CSVGSGAPNTGELFF. Here the CDR3 DNA reads TGCAGCGTTGGCTCGGGAGCACCGAACACCGGGGAGCTGTTTTTT.

This clonotype was counted ten times or more. The chain is built from TRBV24-1 and TRBJ2-1; unclear D gene. Germline-derived CDR1 and CDR2 are KGHDR and SFDVKD. The CDR3 sequence is 15 residues long. Trimming cost V 4 bases and J 2 bases, with 11 bases left between them. CDR3: CATSEGQAPYNEQFF. The CDR3 DNA is TGTGCCACCAGTGAAGGGCAGGCCCCCTACAATGAGCAGTTCTTC.

In its sample, this clonotype is medium-sized. The chain carries TRBV5-6 and TRBJ1-1, with a possible D match to TRBD1 (5 bases). CDR1 and CDR2 (germline): SGHDT, YYEEEE. The V gene lost 0 bases and the J gene lost 6 bases, with 9 bases spanning the gap. The CDR3 runs to 13 residues. The CDR3 nucleotides read TGTGCCAGCAGCTTGGTTGCAGGGTCTGAAGCTTTCTTT. It specifies CASSLVAGSEAFF.

In its sample, this clonotype is medium-sized. The genes are TRBV11-2 and TRBJ2-4; D uncertain. This CDR3 is built from 14 residues. In germline, CDR1 is SGHAT, CDR2 FQNNGV. The V gene lost 5 bases and the J gene lost 7 bases, with 15 bases spanning the gap. DNA for the CDR3: TGTGCCAGCAGCCCACAGCCGCTGTGGAACATTCAGTACTTC. Translated, it gives CASSPQPLWNIQYF.

In its sample, this clonotype ranks as medium-sized (0.01 to 0.1%). This sequence joins TRBV4-2 and TRBJ1-6; D unclear. Trimming took off 5 bases at V and 0 bases at J, with 17 bases between the two ends. Germline assignment: CDR1 LGHNA and CDR2 YNFKEQ. The CDR3 has 18 residues. The CDR3, as DNA: TGTGCCAGCAGCAACAGCGAGCGAGGGAGCTCCTATAATTCACCCCTCCACTTT. It is translated as CASSNSERGSSYNSPLHF.

This clonotype occurred many times. The chain employs TRBV7-2 and TRBJ2-1; D possibly matches TRBD1 or TRBD2 (5 bases each). CDR1 and CDR2 (germline): SGHTA, FQGNSA. The CDR3 sequence is 15 residues long. V dropped 1 base and J dropped 1 base, with 8 bases sitting between them. The CDR3 spells CASSLVGASYNEQFF. CDR3 nucleotide sequence: TGTGCCAGCAGCTTAGTCGGGGCTTCCTACAATGAGCAGTTCTTC.

In its sample, this clonotype ranks as medium-sized. This chain links TRBV20-1 with TRBJ2-3; unclear D gene. Per the germline V gene, CDR1 is DFQATT and CDR2 is SNEGSKA (reference sequence). Trimming pared 1 base from V and 5 bases from J, leaving 4 bases between. CDR3 size: 11 residues. As DNA, the CDR3 is TGCAGTGCTAGAGGCGTAGATACGCAGTATTTT. Encoded protein: CSARGVDTQYF.

This clonotype was seen at least ten times. This rearrangement joins TRBV30 to TRBJ1-1; possibly TRBD1 for D (5 bases). V was trimmed by 4 bases and J by 1 base, leaving 10 bases between them. The germline gives CDR1 GTSNPN, CDR2 SVGIG (reference sequence). The CDR3 length is 13 residues. For the CDR3, the DNA is TGTGCCTGGAATCGGGGGAGGAACACTGAAGCTTTCTTT. This sequence encodes CAWNRGRNTEAFF.